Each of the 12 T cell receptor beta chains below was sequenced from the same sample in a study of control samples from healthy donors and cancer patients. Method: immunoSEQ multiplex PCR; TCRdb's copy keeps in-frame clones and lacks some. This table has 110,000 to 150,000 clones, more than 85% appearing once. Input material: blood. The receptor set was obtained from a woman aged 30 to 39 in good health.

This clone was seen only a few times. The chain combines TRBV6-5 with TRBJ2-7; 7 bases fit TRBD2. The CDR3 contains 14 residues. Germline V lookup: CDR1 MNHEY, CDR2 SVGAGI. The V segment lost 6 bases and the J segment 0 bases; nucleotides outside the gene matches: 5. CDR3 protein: CASRSGTTSYEQYF. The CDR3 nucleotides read TGTGCCAGCAGATCCGGGACTACCTCCTACGAGCAGTACTTC.

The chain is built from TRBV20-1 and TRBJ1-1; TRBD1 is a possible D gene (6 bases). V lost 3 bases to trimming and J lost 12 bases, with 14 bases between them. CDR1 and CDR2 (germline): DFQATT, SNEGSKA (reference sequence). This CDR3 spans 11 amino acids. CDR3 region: CSAREGEWTFF. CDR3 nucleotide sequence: TGCAGTGCTAGGGAGGGGGAGTGGACTTTCTTT.

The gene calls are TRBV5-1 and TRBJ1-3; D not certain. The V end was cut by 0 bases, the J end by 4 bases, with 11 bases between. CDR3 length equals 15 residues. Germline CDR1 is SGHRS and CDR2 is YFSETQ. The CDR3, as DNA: TGCGCCAGCAGCTTGGTATCTTCGGGAGGAAACACCATATATTTT. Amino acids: CASSLVSSGGNTIYF.

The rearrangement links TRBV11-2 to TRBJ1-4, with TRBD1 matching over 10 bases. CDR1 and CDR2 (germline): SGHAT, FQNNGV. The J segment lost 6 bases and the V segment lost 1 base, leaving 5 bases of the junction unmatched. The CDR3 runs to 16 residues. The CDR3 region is CASSLGGQGIYEKLFF. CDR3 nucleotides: TGTGCCAGCAGCTTAGGGGGACAGGGGATTTATGAAAAACTGTTTTTT.

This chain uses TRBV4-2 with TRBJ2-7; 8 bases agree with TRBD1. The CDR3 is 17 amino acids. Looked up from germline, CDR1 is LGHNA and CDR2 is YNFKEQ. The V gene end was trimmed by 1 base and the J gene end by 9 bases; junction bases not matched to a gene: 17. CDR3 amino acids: CASSQGLEGQGKGVQYF. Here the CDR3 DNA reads TGTGCCAGCAGCCAAGGCCTAGAAGGACAGGGAAAGGGGGTGCAGTACTTC.

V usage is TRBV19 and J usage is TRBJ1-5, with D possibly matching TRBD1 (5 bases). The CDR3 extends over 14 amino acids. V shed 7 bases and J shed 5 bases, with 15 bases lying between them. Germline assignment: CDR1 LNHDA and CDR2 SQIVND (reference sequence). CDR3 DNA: TGTGCCAGTACCGATAGGAGGGGTCATCAGCCCCAGCATTTT. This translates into CASTDRRGHQPQHF.

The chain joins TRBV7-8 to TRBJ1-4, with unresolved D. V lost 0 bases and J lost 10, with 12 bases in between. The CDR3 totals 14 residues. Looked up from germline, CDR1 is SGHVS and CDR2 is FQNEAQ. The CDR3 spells CASSLASDTAKLFF. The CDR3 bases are TGTGCCAGCAGCTTAGCCTCCGACACGGCAAAACTGTTTTTT.

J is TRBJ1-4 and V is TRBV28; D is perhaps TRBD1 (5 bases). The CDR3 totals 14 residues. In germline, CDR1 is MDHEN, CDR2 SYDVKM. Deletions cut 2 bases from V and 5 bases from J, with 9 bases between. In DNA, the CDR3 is TGTGCCAGCAGTTTAATGGCAGGGAATGAAAAACTGTTTTTT. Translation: CASSLMAGNEKLFF. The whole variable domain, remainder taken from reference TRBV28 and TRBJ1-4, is DVKVTQSSRYLVKRTGEKVFLECVQDMDHENMFWYRQDPGLGLRLIYFSYDVKMKEKGDIPEGYSVSREKKERFSLILESASTNQTSMYLCASSLMAGNEKLFFGSGTQLSVL.

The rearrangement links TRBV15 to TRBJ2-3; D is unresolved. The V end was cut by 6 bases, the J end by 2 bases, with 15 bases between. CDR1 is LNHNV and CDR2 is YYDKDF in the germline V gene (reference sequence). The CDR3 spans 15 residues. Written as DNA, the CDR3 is TGTGCCACCAGGGGTTTGGAACTACCCACAGATACGCAGTATTTT. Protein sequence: CATRGLELPTDTQYF.

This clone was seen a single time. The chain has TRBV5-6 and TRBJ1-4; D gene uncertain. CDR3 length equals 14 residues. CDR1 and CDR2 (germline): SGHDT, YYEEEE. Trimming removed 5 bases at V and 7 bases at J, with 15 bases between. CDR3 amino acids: CASREAQSGEKLFF. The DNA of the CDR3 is TGTGCCAGCAGGGAGGCCCAGAGTGGTGAAAAACTGTTTTTT.

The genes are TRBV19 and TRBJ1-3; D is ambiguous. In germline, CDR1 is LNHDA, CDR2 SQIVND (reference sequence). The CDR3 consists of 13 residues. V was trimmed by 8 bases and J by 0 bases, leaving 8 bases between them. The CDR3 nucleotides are TGTGCCAGTGACGGACTCTCTGGAAACACCATATATTTT. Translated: CASDGLSGNTIYF.

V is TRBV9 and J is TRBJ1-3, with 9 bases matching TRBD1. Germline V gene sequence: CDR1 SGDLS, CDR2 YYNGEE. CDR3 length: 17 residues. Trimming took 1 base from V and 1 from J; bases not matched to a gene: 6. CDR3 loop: CASSVLDRGFSGNTIYF. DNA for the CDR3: TGTGCCAGCAGCGTACTGGACAGGGGTTTTTCTGGAAACACCATATATTTT.